A selection of T cell receptor beta chains follows, all from one sample in a study of blood T cell repertoires in COVID-19. This table comes from immunoSEQ multiplex PCR, and its TCRdb copy is limited to in-frame clones, with some not included. The data show 85,000 to 100,000 clones, 70% to 90% seen once. Sequenced: peripheral blood. The origin of the receptors is a man in his fifties or sixties with COVID-19, enrolled during active disease. The CDR3 runs from the conserved cysteine through the conserved F or W.

v_call: TRBV18
j_call: TRBJ1-2
cdr3_aa: CASSPPGQGARYGYTF

v_call: TRBV30
j_call: TRBJ2-1
cdr3_aa: CAWRPGETYNEQFF

v_call: TRBV24-1
j_call: TRBJ1-1
cdr3_aa: CATSDSTVGEAFF

v_call: TRBV5-4
j_call: TRBJ2-1
cdr3_aa: CASSYETDPYNEQFF

v_call: TRBV19
j_call: TRBJ1-4
cdr3_aa: CASSSVEKLFF

v_call: TRBV7-9
j_call: TRBJ2-7
cdr3_aa: CASSLHPGEQYF

v_call: TRBV6-5
j_call: TRBJ1-2
cdr3_aa: CASTSGGEGSGYTF

v_call: TRBV19
j_call: TRBJ1-2
cdr3_aa: CASSSQSTGMSGYGYTF

v_call: TRBV2
j_call: TRBJ2-1
cdr3_aa: CASTYNREGEQFF

v_call: TRBV5-5
j_call: TRBJ1-6
cdr3_aa: CASSLVTGGNSPLHF

v_call: TRBV19
j_call: TRBJ1-3
cdr3_aa: CASSTTGWSGNTIYF

v_call: TRBV6-2/TRBV6-3
j_call: TRBJ1-1
cdr3_aa: CASSYPPGTEAFF

v_call: TRBV2
j_call: TRBJ2-7
cdr3_aa: CASRGWTSGTYEQYF

v_call: TRBV24-1
j_call: TRBJ2-1
cdr3_aa: CATSDSGGYYNEQFF